One sample yielded the 15 T cell receptor beta chains listed below, sequenced in a study of early T cells in non-severe SARS-CoV-2 infection. In TCRdb, the 5' RACE reads were re-called with MiXCR into one record per CDR3 protein. The sample lists approximately 27,000 distinct CDR3 sequences, about 4.6% seen once, with over 10% in the top ten. Material for sequencing was whole blood. These receptors came from an adult who was a healthcare worker with PCR-confirmed SARS-CoV-2 infection or an uninfected control (not recorded which).

This clonotype was recorded at least ten times. This sequence joins TRBV12-3 or TRBV12-4 and TRBJ2-3; possible D gene TRBD2, 6 bases. Trimming removed 3 bases from V and 3 bases from J, with 13 bases in between. The CDR3 length is 15 residues. The CDR3 region is CASSLEGEVTDTQYF. The CDR3 nucleotides read TGTGCCAGCAGTTTGGAGGGAGAGGTGACAGATACGCAGTATTTT.

The table lists this clonotype with many counts. The DNA for the CDR3 is TGTGCCAGCAGCTTAGATATAAGGAAGTGGGAGACCCAGTACTTC. Translating gives CASSLDIRKWETQYF. The chain is built from TRBV11-2 and TRBJ2-5; the D is unclear. Trimming left V 0 bases short and J 5 bases short, with 13 bases between. This CDR3 region has 15 residues. Germline CDR1 and CDR2: SGHAT and FQNNGV.

The chain has TRBV3-1 and TRBJ2-1; a possible D gene is TRBD2 (6 bases). From germline, CDR1 is LGHDT and CDR2 YNNKEL (reference sequence). The V end was cut by 4 bases, the J end by 7 bases, with 17 bases between. This CDR3 comprises 15 residues. CDR3 coding DNA: TGTGCCAGCAGCCTCCTAGGGACTGTTGGTAATGAGCAGTTCTTC. It encodes CASSLLGTVGNEQFF.

This clonotype was recorded at least ten times. The chain is built from TRBV3-1 and TRBJ2-1; 9 nucleotides agree with TRBD2. Germline V CDR1 and CDR2: LGHDT, YNNKEL (reference sequence). V shed 2 bases and J 4 bases; nucleotides not matched to a gene: 12. The CDR3 sequence is 18 residues long. This CDR3 is CASSQPSSGTGGYNEQFF. In nucleotides, the CDR3 is TGTGCCAGCAGCCAACCATCTAGCGGGACGGGGGGGTACAATGAGCAGTTCTTC.

This clonotype was observed at least ten times. This chain connects TRBV5-1 to TRBJ2-3; 10 nucleotides align to TRBD2. Germline V gene sequence: CDR1 SGHRS, CDR2 YFSETQ. After removal of 4 bases from V and 6 bases from J, the junction contained 5 bases not matched to a gene. The CDR3 spans 14 residues. The CDR3 region is CASSLAGDVDTQYF. The CDR3 DNA reads TGCGCCAGCAGCCTAGCGGGAGATGTGGATACGCAGTATTTT.

This chain joins TRBV9 and TRBJ2-2, with a possible D match to TRBD1 (5 bases). Trimming left V 4 bases short and J 6 bases short, with 13 bases between. This CDR3 comprises 14 residues. CDR1 SGDLS and CDR2 YYNGEE come from the germline V gene. This CDR3 is CASSTPGIPGELFF. The CDR3 nucleotides read TGTGCCAGCAGCACCCCAGGGATCCCCGGGGAGCTGTTTTTT.

This clonotype was recorded many times. This chain joins TRBV4-2 and TRBJ1-2; D is ambiguous. The germline gives CDR1 LGHNA, CDR2 YNFKEQ. Trimming took 1 base from V and 8 from J, leaving 5 bases between them. The CDR3 has 11 amino acids. CDR3: CASSQGEGYTF. In nucleotides, the CDR3 is TGTGCCAGCAGCCAAGGGGAAGGCTACACCTTC.

The table lists this clonotype with many counts. This chain links TRBV12-3 or TRBV12-4 with TRBJ1-2; TRBD1 matches 10 bases. The J segment lost 6 bases and the V segment lost 7 bases, leaving 5 bases of the junction unmatched. The CDR3 is made up of 13 amino acids. The DNA of the CDR3 is TGTGCCAGCACCAGGACAGGGGGAGATGGCTACACCTTC. This encodes CASTRTGGDGYTF.

This clonotype was seen at least ten times. This rearrangement joins TRBV20-1 to TRBJ1-2; D uncertain. The germline V gene has CDR1 DFQATT and CDR2 SNEGSKA (reference sequence). With 2 bases removed from V and 4 bases from J, the gap between germline ends came to 5 bases. This CDR3 has 11 residues. The CDR3 sequence: CSARSGYGYTF. The CDR3 nucleotides read TGCAGTGCTAGATCTGGCTATGGCTACACCTTC.

V and J are TRBV29-1 and TRBJ2-3; 7 positions match TRBD2. Per the germline V gene, CDR1 is SQVTM and CDR2 is ANQGSEA. V was clipped by 6 bases and J by 4 bases; unmatched bases: 7. The CDR3 sequence is 13 residues long. The CDR3 protein is CSVERRGADTQYF. The CDR3 coding sequence is TGCAGCGTGGAAAGACGGGGGGCAGATACGCAGTATTTT.

This clonotype was seen more than once but under ten times. This sequence joins TRBV5-1 and TRBJ2-3; 9 bases line up with TRBD2. V was pared by 3 bases and J by 4 bases, with 3 bases of the junction left unmatched. The V gene's germline CDR1 is SGHRS and CDR2 YFSETQ. CDR3 length equals 14 residues. In nucleotides, the CDR3 is TGCGCCAGCAGCTCGACTAGCGGATCAGATACGCAGTATTTT. Residues: CASSSTSGSDTQYF.

Many counts were recorded for this clonotype. The chain recombines TRBV7-6 with TRBJ2-1; D not resolved. The length of the CDR3 is 14 residues. Germline CDR1 is SGHVS and CDR2 is FNYEAQ. V dropped 2 bases and J dropped 4 bases, with 9 bases sitting between them. This CDR3 reads CASSLSGRYNEQFF. DNA of the CDR3: TGTGCCAGCAGCTTATCGGGCAGATACAATGAGCAGTTCTTC. Based on the CDR3 plus reference TRBV7-6 and TRBJ2-1, the full variable domain is GAGVSQSPRYKVTKRGQDVALRCDPISGHVSLYWYRQALGQGPEFLTYFNYEAQQDKSGLPNDRFSAERPEGSISTLTIQRTEQRDSAMYRCASSLSGRYNEQFFGPGTRLTVL.

This clonotype was counted at least ten times. This chain connects TRBV28 to TRBJ2-7, with 10 bases fitting TRBD1. CDR3 length: 17 residues. Germline V CDR1 and CDR2: MDHEN, SYDVKM. Trimming at V came to 5 bases and at J to 2 bases, leaving 12 bases not matched to a gene. The CDR3 DNA sequence: TGTGCCAGCAGTCCCTCCCCCCGGGACAGGGGAGCCTACGAGCAGTACTTC. It yields the protein CASSPSPRDRGAYEQYF.

In this sample, this clonotype turned up many times. This chain uses TRBV29-1 with TRBJ2-7, with D unresolved. Per the germline V gene, CDR1 is SQVTM and CDR2 is ANQGSEA. The CDR3 loop spans 11 amino acids. The CDR3 sequence: CSTSTDYEQYF. CDR3 coding DNA: TGCAGTACCTCGACCGACTACGAGCAGTACTTC.

This clonotype was counted a few times. The V and J genes are TRBV27 and TRBJ1-4; D perhaps matches TRBD1 (6 bases). The germline V and J ends were trimmed by 5 bases and 8 bases, with 15 bases remaining between them. The CDR3 is made up of 14 amino acids. Germline CDR1 and CDR2: MNHEY and SMNVEV (reference sequence). The CDR3 sequence: CASSNPGENEKLFF. The CDR3 region has the DNA TGTGCCAGCAGTAATCCAGGGGAAAACGAAAAACTGTTTTTT.